These 2 T cell receptor beta chains share one sample of origin, sequenced in a study of cytomegalovirus exposure and HLA in healthy donors. Use of 60 Vbeta and 13 Jbeta primers characterized the PCR. Profiling relied on immunoSEQ multiplex PCR, and the TCRdb table lists in-frame clones only, not all of them. This table has about 190,000 clones, 74% appearing once. The sequencing input was PBMCs. These receptors originate from a woman younger than 45 in good health and CMV-seropositive.

The chain is built from TRBV2 and TRBJ2-3, with TRBD1 matching over 8 bases. The length of the CDR3 is 14 residues. Trimming took 6 bases from V and 4 from J; bases not matched to a gene: 6. CDR1 is SNHLY, CDR2 FYNNEI, per germline. The CDR3 protein is CASRVTGEADTQYF. Here the CDR3 DNA reads TGTGCCAGCAGGGTGACAGGGGAGGCAGATACGCAGTATTTT.

This rearrangement joins TRBV29-1 to TRBJ2-1, with a possible D match to TRBD1 (5 bases). The CDR3 sequence is 18 residues long. The germline V and J ends were trimmed by 2 bases and 1 base, with 21 bases remaining between them. Germline CDR1 is SQVTM and CDR2 is ANQGSEA. The CDR3 bases are TGCAGCGTTGAAAAAGGGGCGGTTGATGGTTGGTCCTACAATGAGCAGTTCTTC. The encoded protein is CSVEKGAVDGWSYNEQFF.